These 17 T cell receptor beta chains were sequenced from one sample in a study of CXCR3-negative and CXCR3-positive naive CD8 T cells. Preparation of TRB cDNA libraries relied on 5' RACE carrying UMI labels. Following a re-call of the 5' RACE reads, TCRdb has one entry per CDR3 protein and lacks DNA. Its listing shows over 55,000 distinct CDR3 sequences. The antigens of these receptors remain unknown. Study results and limitations: CXCR3-negative naive cells had less hydrophobic TRB CDR3s than did CXCR3-positive naive cells.

Sequencing used naive CXCR3+ CD8+ T cells from blood. Specified subset: CD45RO-CCR7+CD27+CD95- naive CD8+ T cells expressing CXCR3 (TNR3+). The source is a human donor in good health. Some clones in this sample may be carry-over from other donors' samples.

J is TRBJ2-6 and V is TRBV7-2. This CDR3 is 13 amino acids long. The germline V gene has CDR1 SGHTA and CDR2 FQGNSA. The CDR3: CAALLPGANVLTF.

The CDR3 is CSVVGQNSYNEQFF. The V and J genes are TRBV29-1 and TRBJ2-1; the D gene TCRdb calls, TRBD1, cannot be checked with no DNA. CDR3 length equals 14 residues. Germline CDR1 reads SQVTM; CDR2 reads ANQGSEA.

The chain employs TRBV7-8 and TRBJ2-2; without DNA, the TCRdb call of TRBD1 cannot be checked. In germline, CDR1 is SGHVS, CDR2 FQNEAQ. The CDR3 is made up of 16 amino acids. This CDR3 reads CASSLRPQGATGELFF.

This rearrangement joins TRBV11-2 to TRBJ1-1. Looked up from germline, CDR1 is SGHAT and CDR2 is FQNNGV. The CDR3 length is 14 residues. CDR3 sequence reads: CASSLEVTRGEAFF.

CDR3 loop: CSVERVLDGSYEQYF. The chain is built from TRBV29-1 and TRBJ2-7. This CDR3 is built from 15 residues. Germline-derived CDR1 and CDR2 are SQVTM and ANQGSEA.

The chain employs TRBV6-5 and TRBJ2-5. CDR3 length: 13 amino acids. The germline V gene encodes CDR1 MNHEY and CDR2 SVGAGI. The CDR3 region is CASSYSSQETQYF.

The rearrangement uses TRBV6-5 and TRBJ1-5; TCRdb lists TRBD1, though no DNA is available to test this call. The CDR3 is 14 amino acids. Germline CDR1 and CDR2: MNHEY and SVGAGI. The CDR3 region is CASSTGGGGQPQHF.

The chain combines TRBV5-5 with TRBJ2-7. Germline CDR1 and CDR2: SGHKS and YYEKEE (reference sequence). The CDR3 length is 14 residues. The CDR3 loop reads CASSLVPSSYEQYF. The variable domain in full, completed from reference TRBV5-5 and TRBJ2-7, reads DAGVTQSPTHLIKTRGQQVTLRCSPISGHKSVSWYQQVLGQGPQFIFQYYEKEERGRGNFPDRFSARQFPNYSSELNVNALLLGDSALYLCASSLVPSSYEQYFGPGTRLTVT.

The J gene is TRBJ1-3, the V gene TRBV29-1. CDR3 size: 18 residues. Germline CDR1 and CDR2: SQVTM and ANQGSEA. This chain's CDR3 is CSVSTRDSRRGSGNTIYF.

This chain uses TRBV29-1 with TRBJ2-1; without DNA, the TCRdb call of TRBD1 cannot be checked. The CDR3 totals 16 residues. Germline CDR1 is SQVTM and CDR2 is ANQGSEA. CDR3: CSVGGFGGHVYNEQFF.

The rearrangement uses TRBV7-9 and TRBJ2-1. This CDR3 spans 15 amino acids. Per germline, CDR1 SEHNR and CDR2 FQNEAQ (reference sequence). The CDR3 sequence: CASTVDGSSYNEQFF.

The chain recombines TRBV10-3 with TRBJ2-7. Germline V lookup: CDR1 ENHRY, CDR2 SYGVKD. The CDR3 totals 13 residues. CDR3 protein: CATTDDKLYEQYF.

The chain couples TRBV6-5 to TRBJ1-1. Germline CDR1 and CDR2: MNHEY and SVGAGI. The CDR3 consists of 13 residues. This CDR3 is CASGDRLNTEAFF.

The chain joins TRBV25-1 to TRBJ1-5; there is no DNA to check the TCRdb D call of TRBD1. CDR3 length equals 15 residues. CDR1 and CDR2 (germline): MGHDK, SYGVNS. The CDR3 here is CASSDSARGNQPQHF.

V and J are TRBV25-1 and TRBJ2-3. Per the germline V gene, CDR1 is MGHDK and CDR2 is SYGVNS. The CDR3 has 15 residues. CDR3 protein: CASSGNLDSINTQYF.

The rearrangement uses TRBV6-6 and TRBJ2-7; TCRdb picks TRBD2, but there is no DNA to check that call. The CDR3 length is 15 residues. Germline CDR1 reads MNHNY; CDR2 reads SVGAGI (reference sequence). The chain's CDR3 is CASSSNGRVGYEQYF.

The rearrangement uses TRBV30 and TRBJ1-6. CDR3 length: 14 residues. Germline V gene lookup returns CDR1 GTSNPN and CDR2 SVGIG (reference sequence). This CDR3 is CAWSDSTEDSPLHF.